The 3 T cell receptor beta chains given below trace back to one sample, sequenced in a study of Ad26.COV2.S vaccination and SARS-CoV-2 variants. The treatment here: approximately 18 received Ad26.COV2.S at low or high dose, single or two shots; 5 received placebo; per-sample allocation not given. Sampling took place 63 days after the first vaccine or placebo injection. Profiling relied on immunoSEQ multiplex PCR, and the TCRdb table lists in-frame clones only, not all of them. The profile shows roughly 300,000 clones, about 89% of them singletons. This specimen was peripheral blood, taken in a trial of Ad26.COV2.S vaccine versus placebo. The receptors originated from a person between 18 and 65 years old who received the Ad26.COV2.S COVID-19 vaccine or a placebo.

J is TRBJ2-5 and V is TRBV7-2; maybe TRBD1 (5 bases). The CDR3 is 15 residues long. Germline CDR1 is SGHTA and CDR2 is FQGNSA. Trimming shortened V by 4 bases and J by 5 bases, and 17 bases separated the two germline ends. The DNA of the CDR3 is TGTGCCAGCAGCTCGGACAACCCCATCCGCGAGACCCAGTACTTC. It yields the protein CASSSDNPIRETQYF.

This chain connects TRBV12-3 or TRBV12-4 to TRBJ2-7; D unresolved. The CDR3 covers 12 residues. The germline V and J ends were trimmed by 1 base and 3 bases, with 4 bases remaining between them. CDR3 amino acids: CASSLDHYEQYF. The CDR3 DNA reads TGTGCCAGCAGTTTAGACCACTACGAGCAGTACTTC.

The chain is built from TRBV2 and TRBJ1-1; no firm D call. Trimming removed 6 bases at V and 1 base at J, with 15 bases between. The CDR3 loop spans 15 amino acids. Germline V CDR1 and CDR2: SNHLY, FYNNEI. The CDR3, as DNA: TGTGCCAGCAGGAGACGCGTTTTTTGGAACACTGAAGCTTTCTTT. This encodes CASRRRVFWNTEAFF.